These 14 T cell receptor beta chains originate from one sample sequenced in a study of blood T cell repertoires in COVID-19. TCRdb's copy holds only in-frame clones and misses some; the assay was immunoSEQ multiplex PCR. The sample lists about 24,000 clones; 55% to 85% were seen once. Sample: peripheral blood. The receptors shown here come from a woman older than 75 with acute or convalescent COVID-19.

The J gene is TRBJ2-7, the V gene TRBV3-1 (or the pseudogene TRBV3-2); tentatively, D is TRBD2 (6 bases). Germline assignment: CDR1 LGHDT and CDR2 YNNKEL (reference sequence). Trimming removed 6 bases from V and 2 bases from J, with 14 bases in between. The CDR3 is made up of 14 amino acids. The CDR3 is CASRAGTGPYEQYF. The CDR3 DNA is TGTGCCAGCAGGGCGGGGACGGGTCCCTACGAGCAGTACTTC.

The J gene is TRBJ1-1, the V gene TRBV6-1; 8 positions match TRBD1. Trimming at V came to 2 bases and at J to 1 base, leaving 0 bases not matched to a gene. The V gene's germline CDR1 is MNHNS and CDR2 SASEGT. CDR3 length equals 14 residues. The CDR3 spells CASSEQGANTEAFF. The CDR3 DNA follows: TGTGCCAGCAGTGAACAGGGGGCGAACACTGAAGCTTTCTTT.

CDR3 nucleotide sequence: TGCGCCAGCAGCCTCCACTTACAGGGCACTGAAGCTTTCTTT. Its protein product is CASSLHLQGTEAFF. The chain uses TRBV4-3 and TRBJ1-1; maybe TRBD1 (6 bases). CDR3 length: 14 residues. Trimming left V 4 bases short and J 4 bases short, with 13 bases between. The germline V gene encodes CDR1 LGHNA and CDR2 YSLEER.

This rearrangement joins TRBV7-2 to TRBJ1-6, with TRBD1 matching 7 bases. The CDR3 is made up of 17 amino acids. The V gene end was trimmed by 1 base and the J gene end by 8 bases; junction bases not matched to a gene: 11. The germline V gene has CDR1 SGHTA and CDR2 FQGNSA. The CDR3: CASSLDYRSRGYSPLHF. DNA for the CDR3: TGTGCCAGCAGCTTAGACTACAGAAGCAGGGGGTATTCACCCCTCCACTTT.

The V and J genes are TRBV24-1 and TRBJ2-1; 11 bases agree with TRBD2. The V and J ends lost 3 bases and 1 base, in that order; junction bases with no gene match: 4. CDR1 is KGHDR, CDR2 SFDVKD, per germline. This CDR3 comprises 17 residues. The CDR3 DNA sequence: TGTGCCACCAGTGATCCGACTAGCGGGATGTCCTACAATGAGCAGTTCTTC. It yields the protein CATSDPTSGMSYNEQFF.

This clone occurred a few times. V is TRBV7-2 and J is TRBJ1-2; 7 nucleotides match TRBD1. J gave up 4 bases and V 4 bases, and 6 bases lay outside the gene matches. Germline V gene data show CDR1 as SGHTA and CDR2 as FQGNSA. The CDR3 has 14 amino acids. The CDR3 bases are TGTGCCAGCAGCTCCCAGGGGGGCGCCTATGGCTACACCTTC. It specifies CASSSQGGAYGYTF.

DNA of the CDR3: TGCGCCAGCAGCTTGGCCGTCGGACAGACGAACACCGGGGAGCTGTTTTTT. Translating gives CASSLAVGQTNTGELFF. The chain carries TRBV5-1 and TRBJ2-2; tentatively, D is TRBD1 (6 bases). Trimming cost V 0 bases and J 0 bases, with 12 bases left between them. CDR3 length: 17 residues. Germline V gene sequence: CDR1 SGHRS, CDR2 YFSETQ.

V gene TRBV4-1 combines with J gene TRBJ1-4; the D gene is possibly TRBD1 (5 bases). The CDR3 has 15 amino acids. Trimming shortened V by 0 bases and J by 4 bases, and 9 bases separated the two germline ends. The germline gives CDR1 MGHRA, CDR2 YSYEKL. CDR3 DNA sequence: TGCGCCAGCAGCCAAGATGGACATTATAATGAAAAACTGTTTTTT. The encoded protein is CASSQDGHYNEKLFF.

Only a few counts were recorded for this clone. The V call is TRBV6-5, the J call TRBJ1-2; maybe TRBD1 (6 bases). The germline gives CDR1 MNHEY, CDR2 SVGAGI. The CDR3 is made up of 12 amino acids. V lost 6 bases, J lost 2 bases, and 7 bases lay in between. In DNA form, the CDR3 reads TGTGCCAGCAGCGACAGGAACTATGGCTACACCTTC. Translated: CASSDRNYGYTF.

V gene TRBV5-1 combines with J gene TRBJ2-5; possibly TRBD2 for D (7 bases). The CDR3 has 15 residues. The V end was cut by 4 bases, the J end by 1 base, with 14 bases between. Germline values: CDR1 SGHRS, CDR2 YFSETQ. The CDR3 DNA is TGCGCCAGCAGCCCTGGTGGGGGGGCCCAAGAGACCCAGTACTTC. It is translated as CASSPGGGAQETQYF.

The chain has TRBV7-2 and TRBJ1-2; D perhaps matches TRBD1 (5 bases). The CDR3 covers 13 residues. V gave up 6 bases and J gave up 5 bases, with 13 bases separating them. CDR1 and CDR2 (germline): SGHTA, FQGNSA. The DNA for the CDR3 is TGTGCCAGCAGGTTATCAGGGATATATGGCTACACCTTC. Translation: CASRLSGIYGYTF.

This chain joins TRBV6-5 and TRBJ2-3; 9 nucleotides match TRBD1. CDR3 length: 15 amino acids. Losses at the gene ends were 8 bases for V and 4 bases for J; bases not matched to a gene: 10. Germline V gene sequence: CDR1 MNHEY, CDR2 SVGAGI. The CDR3 sequence: CASGEQGAEADTQYF. The CDR3 DNA reads TGTGCCAGCGGAGAACAGGGGGCAGAGGCAGATACGCAGTATTTT.

By proportion, this clone is medium-sized. As DNA, the CDR3 is TGTGCCAGCAGCTTAAGTTCTAGCGCCTACGAGCAGTACTTC. It specifies CASSLSSSAYEQYF. The chain employs TRBV7-8 and TRBJ2-7, with D perhaps matching TRBD2 (6 bases). V gave up 2 bases and J gave up 2 bases, with 10 bases separating them. The CDR3 consists of 14 residues. In germline, CDR1 is SGHVS, CDR2 FQNEAQ.

The chain couples TRBV29-1 to TRBJ1-4; D is unclear. Per germline, CDR1 SQVTM and CDR2 ANQGSEA. Between the trimmed V and J ends, which lost 2 bases and 8 bases, there was a span of 9 bases. CDR3 length: 12 residues. CDR3 sequence: CSVEIIGEKLFF. The CDR3 nucleotides are TGCAGCGTTGAAATCATCGGGGAAAAACTGTTTTTT. Full variable domain (outside the CDR3, taken from reference TRBV29-1 and TRBJ1-4): SAVISQKPSRDICQRGTSLTIQCQVDSQVTMMFWYRQQPGQSLTLIATANQGSEATYESGFVIDKFPISRPNLTFSTLTVSNMSPEDSSIYLCSVEIIGEKLFFGSGTQLSVL.